This TCR beta chain came from a study of blood T cell repertoires in COVID-19. The ends were cut back, 1 base at V and 6 bases at J, with 11 bases in the middle. This CDR3 is 13 amino acids long. CDR1 is SGHRS and CDR2 is YFSETQ in the germline V gene. The protocol was immunoSEQ multiplex PCR, while the TCRdb copy is restricted to in-frame clones and leaves out a portion. The sample records 150,000 to 200,000 clones, under 85% being singletons. Input material: peripheral blood. The sequence came from a woman aged 70 to 79 with COVID-19, enrolled during active disease. V usage is TRBV5-1 and J usage is TRBJ2-7, with D possibly being TRBD1 (6 bases). The CDR3 sequence: CASSLLRGGEQYF. CDR3 nucleotide sequence: TGCGCCAGCAGCTTGCTGAGAGGGGGCGAGCAGTACTTC.